Included here is one TCR beta chain sequence, with context. Its antigen is undetermined. The data are from a study of OX40 agonist ivuxolimab in advanced cancers. For the study at large: In three patients, partial responses were observed, one with hepatocellular carcinoma and two with cutaneous melanoma.

The V and J ends lost 6 bases and 12 bases respectively, with 15 bases between them. The length of the CDR3 is 11 residues. Looked up from germline, CDR1 is DFQATT and CDR2 is SNEGSKA (reference sequence). General observations from the study: Low levels of normalized T-cell clonal expansion also appeared in some nonresponders. There was clonal expansion of CD4+ and CD8+ blood T cells by week 6 at 0.1 to 3.0 mg/kg. Expanded clones were, on average, more numerous among CD8+ T cells than CD4+.

Clones were read by immunoSEQ multiplex PCR, and TCRdb kept only the in-frame ones, dropping some. The data contain just under 65,000 clones, about nine tenths of them singletons. V gene TRBV20-1 combines with J gene TRBJ2-1, with D possibly being TRBD2 (5 bases). Source: CD4+ or CD8+ T cells sorted from blood, taken in a trial of the OX40 agonist ivuxolimab. The receptor's source is an adult with an advanced solid tumor such as melanoma, head and neck, liver or kidney cancer. The CDR3 bases are TGCAGTGCAAAGTCCGGGATGGGGCAGTTCTTC. Amino acid sequence: CSAKSGMGQFF.